This T cell receptor beta chain was captured by sequencing in a study of T cell responses to AZD1222 COVID-19 vaccine. Whole-study findings and limits: The study sampled repertoires only after the peak T cell response. CD4 TCRs covered the whole spike, strongest at regions 160-218 and 743-854. Unmutated variant regions are reportedly targeted by nearly half of spike-specific TCRs. In a largely white British group with more females than males, clonal diversity was possibly underestimated.

The V gene's germline CDR1 is SNHLY and CDR2 FYNNEI. The CDR3 contains 12 residues. The V gene lost 6 bases and the J gene lost 9 bases, with 12 bases spanning the gap. Produced via immunoSEQ multiplex PCR; TCRdb's table is partial and in-frame only. The sample lists about 66,000 clones, 75% to 85% occurring once. For this clone: What it recognizes is unknown.

This specimen was peripheral blood, taken on day 0 of MenACWY control vaccination. The receptor was derived from an adult in good health. The V call is TRBV2, the J call TRBJ1-5, with D possibly TRBD1 on 6 matching bases. The CDR3 nucleotides read TGTGCCAGCAGGACAGGCTCGGGGCCCCAGCATTTT. Protein product: CASRTGSGPQHF.